The sequence of this T cell receptor beta chain was determined in a study of technical replicates of blood from several donors. Profiled with immunoSEQ multiplex PCR; TCRdb holds only in-frame clones, not every one. The sample lists some 90,000 clones, approximately 96% occurring once. Trimming pared 0 bases from V and 14 bases from J, leaving 14 bases between. This CDR3 contains 13 residues. Per germline, CDR1 MNHNS and CDR2 SASEGT. This sequence was found in a human donor in good health. Sequenced: T cells isolated from PBMCs. The J gene is TRBJ1-5, the V gene TRBV6-1, with D tentatively TRBD1 (6 bases). The CDR3 loop reads CASSEAPDRLEHF. DNA of the CDR3: TGTGCCAGCAGTGAAGCCCCGGACAGATTGGAGCATTTT.